One and the same sample provided the 15 T cell receptor beta chains below, sequenced in a study of persistence of HIV-infected CD4 T cells. The stimulus was an HIV-1 Gag 15-mer peptide pool, 0.85 to 1 ug/peptide/mL. CD40L/CD69 double-negative CD45RO-high memory CD4+ T cells were collected. The immunoSEQ assay was version 4, run in survey mode. Measured with immunoSEQ multiplex PCR; TCRdb has only the in-frame clones, and not every one. This table has tens of thousands of clones, roughly 75% appearing once. These TCRs' antigens remain unknown. This specimen consisted of CD4+ T cells sorted from PBMCs after approximately 19-hour stimulation, obtained from a patient who received antiretroviral therapy. The receptor source for this set is an adult man with HIV who was CMV-seropositive.

This chain links TRBV10-2 with TRBJ1-2, with D unresolved. The CDR3 is 14 amino acids. The V end was cut by 7 bases, the J end by 8 bases, with 20 bases between. Germline-derived CDR1 and CDR2 are WSHSY and SAAADI. CDR3 region: CASKMGEATSGYTF. CDR3 nucleotides: TGCGCCAGCAAAATGGGTGAGGCCACTAGCGGCTACACCTTC.

This chain joins TRBV24-1 and TRBJ2-2, with TRBD1 matching over 7 bases. Germline V gene lookup returns CDR1 KGHDR and CDR2 SFDVKD. J lost 4 bases, V lost 1 base, and 29 bases had no gene match. The CDR3 length is 24 residues. CDR3 protein: CATSDFPMAVLRTGDIASTGELFF. The CDR3 coding sequence is TGTGCCACCAGTGATTTCCCCATGGCCGTATTAAGGACAGGTGATATCGCGAGCACCGGGGAGCTGTTTTTT.

The V gene is TRBV4-1, the J gene TRBJ1-2, with D hard to call. Trimming left V 1 base short and J 4 bases short, with 10 bases between. There are 14 residues in the CDR3. Germline CDR1 reads MGHRA; CDR2 reads YSYEKL. The CDR3 nucleotides are TGCGCCAGCAGCCAAGGATCGGGCAGCTATGGCTACACCTTC. It encodes CASSQGSGSYGYTF.

The rearrangement joins TRBV24-1 to TRBJ2-3; the D gene could be TRBD1 or TRBD2 (5 bases each). Per the germline V gene, CDR1 is KGHDR and CDR2 is SFDVKD. V dropped 0 bases and J dropped 2 bases, with 8 bases sitting between them. The CDR3 totals 15 residues. CDR3 DNA sequence: TGTGCCACCAGTGATTTGCGGGGCCCCACAGATACGCAGTATTTT. This encodes CATSDLRGPTDTQYF.

This clone was observed a few times. This chain joins TRBV5-1 and TRBJ1-6, with D unclear. Between the trimmed V and J ends, which lost 4 bases and 9 bases, there was a span of 17 bases. The CDR3 has 15 residues. Germline V gene sequence: CDR1 SGHRS, CDR2 YFSETQ. The CDR3 sequence is CASSPATTSSSPLHF. Written as DNA, the CDR3 is TGCGCCAGCAGCCCGGCGACAACGTCAAGTTCACCCCTCCACTTT.

The chain combines TRBV9 with TRBJ1-4; the D gene is possibly TRBD1 (5 bases). V was shortened by 4 bases and J by 6 bases, with 16 bases between the two germline ends. Germline CDR1 reads SGDLS; CDR2 reads YYNGEE. This CDR3 comprises 15 residues. The CDR3 DNA sequence: TGTGCCAGCAGCCTTAGAGGGGAGGAGGATGAAAAACTGTTTTTT. Its protein is CASSLRGEEDEKLFF.

This clone appeared once. The rearrangement links TRBV4-1 to TRBJ1-4; D might be TRBD1 (6 bases). Trimming removed 1 base from V and 0 bases from J, with 9 bases in between. CDR3 length: 16 residues. Germline-derived CDR1 and CDR2 are MGHRA and YSYEKL. The CDR3 here is CASSQATGTTNEKLFF. The DNA for the CDR3 is TGCGCCAGCAGCCAAGCCACAGGGACAACTAATGAAAAACTGTTTTTT.

In nucleotides, the CDR3 is TGCGCCAGCAGCTTCGGGGACCGCGCTAATGGCTACACCTTC. This sequence encodes CASSFGDRANGYTF. The J gene is TRBJ1-2, the V gene TRBV5-1, with a tentative D call TRBD1 (5 bases). V was pared by 2 bases and J by 6 bases, with 14 bases between. The CDR3 is 14 residues long. Germline-derived CDR1 and CDR2 are SGHRS and YFSETQ.

This sequence joins TRBV5-5 and TRBJ2-3, with D maybe TRBD2 (6 bases). Germline V gene sequence: CDR1 SGHKS, CDR2 YYEKEE (reference sequence). Trimming pared 2 bases from V and 1 base from J, leaving 8 bases between. CDR3 length equals 14 residues. The CDR3 DNA sequence: TGTGCCAGCAGCTTTGGCGGGGGCACAGATACGCAGTATTTT. This translates into CASSFGGGTDTQYF.

On this clone: The DNA is left out, because the CDR3 cannot be placed on it with certainty; the CDR3 is given as TCRdb lists it. V gene TRBV6-5 combines with J gene TRBJ2-1; the DNA was not used to check the table's D call, TRBD2. CDR1 MNHEY and CDR2 SVGAGI come from the germline V gene. The CDR3 spans 16 residues, counting both ends. CDR3 sequence reads: CASSSSAGGPYNEQFF.

The chain joins TRBV7-9 to TRBJ1-5; a possible D gene is TRBD1 (5 bases). V lost 4 bases, J lost 0 bases, and 13 bases lay in between. CDR1 is SEHNR and CDR2 is FQNEAQ in the germline V gene (reference sequence). This CDR3 comprises 16 residues. As DNA, the CDR3 is TGTGCCAGCAGCTCCTGGATGACAGATAGCAATCAGCCCCAGCATTTT. This sequence encodes CASSSWMTDSNQPQHF.

The gene calls are TRBV15 and TRBJ1-4; TRBD1 might be the D (6 bases). Germline values: CDR1 LNHNV, CDR2 YYDKDF (reference sequence). The CDR3 length is 15 residues. Trimming left V 3 bases short and J 5 bases short, with 13 bases between. In DNA form, the CDR3 reads TGTGCCACCAGCAGTTTCGAGGGGGGAAATGAAAAACTGTTTTTT. Its translation is CATSSFEGGNEKLFF.

The rearrangement uses TRBV9 and TRBJ1-6, with a possible D match to TRBD1 (6 bases). V lost 1 base, J lost 5 bases, and 7 bases lay in between. Per germline, CDR1 SGDLS and CDR2 YYNGEE. The CDR3 spans 14 residues. DNA of the CDR3: TGTGCCAGCAGCGTACGACAGGATAATTCACCCCTCCACTTT. It codes for CASSVRQDNSPLHF.

The rearrangement joins TRBV18 to TRBJ1-1; D call uncertain. This CDR3 spans 12 amino acids. The V gene lost 6 bases and the J gene lost 3 bases, with 8 bases spanning the gap. CDR1 and CDR2 from the germline V gene are KGHSH and LQKENI. The CDR3 DNA reads TGTGCCAGCTCGCTAAAGGACACTGAAGCTTTCTTT. Its protein product is CASSLKDTEAFF.

J is TRBJ2-2 and V is TRBV20-1, with D possibly being TRBD1 (6 bases). Germline lookup yields CDR1 DFQATT and CDR2 SNEGSKA (reference sequence). The V gene lost 3 bases and the J gene lost 0 bases, with 14 bases spanning the gap. CDR3 length equals 16 residues. The CDR3 loop reads CSASSLTGANTGELFF. DNA of the CDR3: TGCAGTGCTAGTTCTTTGACAGGAGCGAACACCGGGGAGCTGTTTTTT.